The next 10 T cell receptor beta chains were all read from a single sample in a study of T cell repertoires in cytomegalovirus infection. No cognate antigen is known for these TCRs. From the reads, TCRdb called clonotypes with MiXCR, one entry per CDR3 protein. The sample lists about 220,000 distinct CDR3 sequences, 35% to 45% occurring once. The sequenced sample was CD8+ T cells from cultured PBMCs, obtained from culture after CMV antigen stimulation. The receptors stem from a human donor in good health (CMV status not recorded). Some clones in this sample may be carry-over from other donors' samples.

The V call is TRBV27, the J call TRBJ2-5; 9 bases are shared with TRBD1. Trimming at V came to 2 bases and at J to 7 bases, leaving 5 bases not matched to a gene. The CDR3 sequence is 14 residues long. Germline lookup yields CDR1 MNHEY and CDR2 SMNVEV (reference sequence). CDR3 in amino acids: CASSLGTGWGTQYF. In DNA, the CDR3 is TGTGCCAGCAGTTTAGGGACAGGGTGGGGGACCCAGTACTTC.

At least ten counts were recorded for this clonotype. At one end the junction does not follow the germline gene, possibly because of a read error. The chain has TRBV12-3 or TRBV12-4 and TRBJ2-1, with D unresolved. The CDR3 loop spans 13 amino acids. The CDR3 DNA follows: TGTGCCAGCATTTTACAAAACTACAATGAGCAGTTCTTC. This translates into CASILQNYNEQFF.

The rearrangement joins TRBV5-1 to TRBJ2-1, with 7 bases fitting TRBD1. The CDR3 spans 13 residues. After removal of 2 bases from V and 9 bases from J, the junction contained 5 bases not matched to a gene. In germline, CDR1 is SGHRS, CDR2 YFSETQ. The CDR3 is CASSLQGFGEQFF. For the CDR3, the DNA is TGCGCCAGCAGCTTACAGGGGTTCGGTGAGCAGTTCTTC.

The J gene is TRBJ2-6, the V gene TRBV27; D remains unclear. The CDR3 totals 14 residues. V lost 7 bases and J lost 1, with 8 bases in between. Looked up from germline, CDR1 is MNHEY and CDR2 is SMNVEV (reference sequence). CDR3 protein: CASTLGSGANVLTF. The CDR3 DNA reads as TGTGCCAGCACCCTGGGTTCTGGGGCCAACGTCCTGACTTTC.

J is TRBJ2-2 and V is TRBV27; TRBD1 or TRBD2 may be the D gene (6 bases each). CDR3 length: 16 amino acids. In germline, CDR1 is MNHEY, CDR2 SMNVEV (reference sequence). V lost 7 bases to trimming and J lost 1 base, with 16 bases between them. The CDR3 DNA is TGTGCCAGCAAGGGGGGTCTAGCGATGAACACCGGGGAGCTGTTTTTT. It is translated as CASKGGLAMNTGELFF.

This CDR3 reads CASMGLGPRGNQPQHF. The CDR3 nucleotides are TGTGCCAGCATGGGTCTCGGACCACGGGGCAATCAGCCCCAGCATTTT. The rearrangement joins TRBV2 to TRBJ1-5; D not certain. The V and J ends lost 7 bases and 2 bases respectively, with 18 bases between them. The germline CDR1 and CDR2 sequences are SNHLY and FYNNEI. This CDR3 region has 16 residues.

On this clonotype: One end of the junction is discordant with germline, which a read error may explain. The chain uses TRBV27 and TRBJ2-2; D not certain. The CDR3 runs 12 residues. Germline loops: CDR1 MNHEY, CDR2 SMNVEV (reference sequence). This chain's CDR3 is CATSANNGELFF. The CDR3 DNA sequence: TGTGCCACCAGTGCAAACAACGGGGAGCTGTTTTTT.

Here the CDR3 DNA reads TGTGCCAGCAGCCTCCGGACTAGGGGCGATGAGCAGTTCTTC. Encoded protein: CASSLRTRGDEQFF. The rearrangement uses TRBV9 and TRBJ2-1, with 7 bases lining up with TRBD2. Losses at the gene ends were 4 bases for V and 8 bases for J; bases not matched to a gene: 9. The CDR3 has 14 amino acids. Germline CDR1 is SGDLS and CDR2 is YYNGEE.

The chain is built from TRBV27 and TRBJ2-1; D ambiguous. The CDR3 has 14 amino acids. Germline CDR1 reads MNHEY; CDR2 reads SMNVEV (reference sequence). Trimming removed 5 bases from V and 3 bases from J, with 11 bases in between. CDR3 amino acids: CASSPSANYNEQFF. CDR3 in DNA: TGTGCCAGCAGTCCATCCGCGAACTACAATGAGCAGTTCTTC.

The V gene is TRBV7-7, the J gene TRBJ1-1; no firm D call. The germline V gene has CDR1 SSHAT and CDR2 FNYEAQ (reference sequence). This CDR3 spans 9 amino acids. V dropped 5 bases and J dropped 11 bases, with 6 bases sitting between them. CDR3 loop: CASSPGAFF. The DNA for the CDR3 is TGTGCCAGCAGCCCCGGTGCTTTCTTT.